This T cell receptor beta chain came from a study of PD-L1 blockade in urothelial cancer. At the level of the study: Beginning in about 2014, patients received atezolizumab, given as 1,200 mg intravenously every 3 weeks.

Clones were sequenced by immunoSEQ multiplex PCR, and TCRdb holds only the in-frame ones, with some missing. Counted here are some 30,000 clones, around nine tenths occurring once; the ten biggest clones make up over 1.5%. Per-patient samples, pretreatment and on-treatment, numbered 1 to 8. Trimming left V 1 base short and J 0 bases short, with 12 bases between. CDR3 length: 16 amino acids. In germline, CDR1 is SGHAT, CDR2 FQNNGV. The input for sequencing was PBMCs, taken around atezolizumab (anti-PD-L1) treatment. The rearrangement joins TRBV11-2 to TRBJ1-2; D not certain. This TCR derives from a middle-aged man with urothelial cancer. Written as DNA, the CDR3 is TGTGCCAGCAGCTTAGTTGGGAGTCCTTCTAACTATGGCTACACCTTC. Protein: CASSLVGSPSNYGYTF.